This T cell receptor beta chain came from a study of cytomegalovirus exposure and HLA in healthy donors. PCR amplification relied on 60 Vbeta primers (plus 13 Jbeta primers). Generated by immunoSEQ multiplex PCR, the TCRdb table keeps only in-frame clones and is missing some. The sample yields about 160,000 clones, roughly 80% seen once. Germline V lookup: CDR1 SGDLS, CDR2 YYNGEE. This CDR3 region has 15 residues. V was trimmed by 0 bases and J by 7 bases, leaving 16 bases between them. This clone is a singleton in its sample. This chain connects TRBV9 to TRBJ1-2; maybe TRBD1 (5 bases). This sequence was found in a man aged 18 to 30 in good health and CMV-seropositive. The sequencing input was PBMCs. CDR3 sequence: CASSVETGGGGGYTF. The CDR3 nucleotides are TGTGCCAGCAGCGTAGAAACAGGCGGTGGTGGTGGCTACACCTTC.